One and the same sample provided the 16 T cell receptor beta chains below, sequenced in a study of identical twins. MiXCR, applied by TCRdb to the 5' RACE reads, yields one record per CDR3 protein. The sample includes roughly 280,000 distinct CDR3 sequences, nearly 9.5% of them seen just once. These data are also associated with another study on yellow fever vaccine responses in identical twins.

Sequencing was done on a sample of CD8+ T cells sorted from blood. The receptors were gathered from a woman younger than 30 in good health.

This clonotype was seen at least ten times. The chain couples TRBV7-9 to TRBJ2-7, with D possibly TRBD1 on 5 matching bases. CDR3 size: 15 residues. Trimming took off 4 bases at V and 1 base at J, with 14 bases between the two ends. Germline CDR1 SEHNR, CDR2 FQNEAQ (reference sequence). CDR3 DNA sequence: TGTGCCAGCAGCTCTCCAGGGCAGTTTTCCTACGAGCAGTACTTC. It is translated as CASSSPGQFSYEQYF.

This clonotype has only a few counts. This rearrangement joins TRBV9 to TRBJ2-2; 10 positions agree with TRBD2. Per germline, CDR1 SGDLS and CDR2 YYNGEE. V lost 0 bases, J lost 1 base, and 6 bases stayed unmatched. This CDR3 has 18 residues. CDR3 loop: CASSVEGASGGNTGELFF. The CDR3, as DNA: TGTGCCAGCAGCGTAGAGGGGGCTAGCGGGGGGAACACCGGGGAGCTGTTTTTT.

This clonotype has a handful of counts. V and J are TRBV7-8 and TRBJ2-3; 7 bases are a match to TRBD2. Germline-derived CDR1 and CDR2 are SGHVS and FQNEAQ. J gave up 9 bases and V 1 base, and 4 bases lay outside the gene matches. The CDR3 covers 13 residues. CDR3 protein: CASSLDSGATQYF. The CDR3, as DNA: TGTGCCAGCAGCTTAGACAGCGGGGCGACGCAGTATTTT.

This clonotype was seen many times. This sequence joins TRBV11-2 and TRBJ2-1; D remains unclear. This CDR3 region has 12 residues. CDR1 is SGHAT, CDR2 FQNNGV, per germline. V lost 7 bases and J lost 7, with 11 bases in between. The CDR3 loop reads CASNDLQNEQFF. CDR3 nucleotide sequence: TGTGCCAGCAATGATCTACAGAATGAGCAGTTCTTC.

This clonotype turned up a few times. This chain joins TRBV7-2 and TRBJ1-4, with D possibly being TRBD1 (5 bases). The CDR3 is made up of 15 amino acids. CDR1 SGHTA and CDR2 FQGNSA come from the germline V gene. The V and J ends lost 3 bases and 5 bases respectively, with 13 bases between them. CDR3 protein: CASSLSEGRNEKLFF. CDR3 bases: TGTGCCAGCAGCTTGTCGGAGGGACGAAATGAAAAACTGTTTTTT.

This clonotype was seen ten or more times. The rearrangement uses TRBV28 and TRBJ2-2; tentative D call: TRBD2 (6 bases). This CDR3 comprises 15 residues. V lost 3 bases and J lost 1, with 9 bases in between. Germline V CDR1 and CDR2: MDHEN, SYDVKM. In DNA form, the CDR3 reads TGTGCCAGCAGTTTGGAGGGAGGGAACACCGGGGAGCTGTTTTTT. Residues: CASSLEGGNTGELFF.

This clonotype was seen ten or more times. The rearrangement links TRBV10-2 to TRBJ1-1, with a tentative D call TRBD1 (5 bases). The CDR3 is 16 residues long. CDR1 WSHSY and CDR2 SAAADI come from the germline V gene. V lost 0 bases to trimming and J lost 3 bases, with 14 bases between them. CDR3 region: CASSESRRRDDTEAFF. CDR3 coding DNA: TGCGCCAGCAGTGAGTCTAGGCGCAGGGATGACACTGAAGCTTTCTTT.

This clonotype has ten or more counts. The chain links TRBV2 to TRBJ2-3, with D uncertain. The CDR3 sequence is 14 residues long. CDR1 is SNHLY, CDR2 FYNNEI, per germline. V lost 3 bases and J lost 1, with 8 bases in between. The CDR3 loop reads CASSDKTRTDTQYF. The CDR3 region has the DNA TGTGCCAGCAGTGATAAGACGCGCACAGATACGCAGTATTTT.

This clonotype appeared many times. The V gene is TRBV27, the J gene TRBJ2-7, with D perhaps TRBD1 (5 bases). This CDR3 region has 14 residues. Trimming took 2 bases from V and 1 from J, leaving 9 bases between them. Germline CDR1 is MNHEY and CDR2 is SMNVEV (reference sequence). Written as DNA, the CDR3 is TGTGCCAGCAGTTTAGACCGACAGTCCTACGAGCAGTACTTC. Its protein product is CASSLDRQSYEQYF.

In this sample, this clonotype turned up a few times. This chain uses TRBV3-1 with TRBJ2-7; D is possibly TRBD1 or TRBD2 (5 bases each). V lost 0 bases to trimming and J lost 11 bases, with 17 bases between them. The length of the CDR3 is 14 residues. From germline, CDR1 is LGHDT and CDR2 YNNKEL (reference sequence). The chain's CDR3 is CASSQDLGDRSKYF. Here the CDR3 DNA reads TGTGCCAGCAGCCAAGATTTGGGGGACCGTAGCAAGTACTTC.

The genes are TRBV9 and TRBJ2-2; no firm D call. Germline V CDR1 and CDR2: SGDLS, YYNGEE. This CDR3 has 20 residues. Trimming left V 3 bases short and J 7 bases short, with 31 bases between. The DNA of the CDR3 is TGTGCCAGCAGCGGCCCAGTGAGCCGGGTCAGTTGGGGTAAAGACGGGGAGCTGTTTTTT. It yields the protein CASSGPVSRVSWGKDGELFF.

This clonotype was recorded at least ten times. The chain couples TRBV4-3 to TRBJ2-7, with 7 bases fitting TRBD1. This CDR3 contains 14 residues. V trimming: 3 bases; J trimming: 3 bases; junction bases outside the gene matches: 5. CDR1 and CDR2 (germline): LGHNA, YSLEER. The CDR3 nucleotides read TGCGCCAGCAGCCAGAACAGGGGAGTCTACGAGCAGTACTTC. This codes for CASSQNRGVYEQYF.

This chain links TRBV7-9 with TRBJ2-2; possible D gene TRBD1, 6 bases. Germline CDR1 is SEHNR and CDR2 is FQNEAQ (reference sequence). V was clipped by 5 bases and J by 3 bases, with 16 bases between them. The CDR3 loop spans 16 amino acids. The CDR3 DNA reads TGTGCCAGCAGCCACGCTAGGGGGTTGGACACCGGGGAGCTGTTTTTT. This translates into CASSHARGLDTGELFF.

Concerning this clonotype: At one of its ends the junction is not consistent with the germline gene, which may arise from a read error. The chain uses TRBV10-3 and TRBJ2-1; the D gene is possibly TRBD1 (6 bases). Per germline, CDR1 ENHRY and CDR2 SYGVKD. This CDR3 has 12 residues. CDR3 residues: CAIRRGIGASIF. DNA for the CDR3: TGTGCCATCAGGAGGGGGATCGGAGCATCGATCTTC.

This clonotype appeared many times. For the CDR3, the DNA is TGTGCCAGCAGCCAAGAGAGGCTAGCGGATAATGAGCAGTTCTTC. This gives the protein CASSQERLADNEQFF. The J gene is TRBJ2-1, the V gene TRBV7-2; 7 positions agree with TRBD2. The CDR3 has 15 amino acids. Germline CDR1 is SGHTA and CDR2 is FQGNSA. With V trimmed by 5 bases and J by 7 bases, 11 bases remained unmatched.

This clonotype was found many times. The J gene is TRBJ2-7, the V gene TRBV20-1; D remains ambiguous. The CDR3 has 11 amino acids. V was pared by 6 bases and J by 2 bases, with 8 bases between. CDR1 is DFQATT, CDR2 SNEGSKA, per germline (reference sequence). CDR3 bases: TGCAGTGCCCAGGTCCCCTACGAGCAGTACTTC. Amino acid sequence: CSAQVPYEQYF.